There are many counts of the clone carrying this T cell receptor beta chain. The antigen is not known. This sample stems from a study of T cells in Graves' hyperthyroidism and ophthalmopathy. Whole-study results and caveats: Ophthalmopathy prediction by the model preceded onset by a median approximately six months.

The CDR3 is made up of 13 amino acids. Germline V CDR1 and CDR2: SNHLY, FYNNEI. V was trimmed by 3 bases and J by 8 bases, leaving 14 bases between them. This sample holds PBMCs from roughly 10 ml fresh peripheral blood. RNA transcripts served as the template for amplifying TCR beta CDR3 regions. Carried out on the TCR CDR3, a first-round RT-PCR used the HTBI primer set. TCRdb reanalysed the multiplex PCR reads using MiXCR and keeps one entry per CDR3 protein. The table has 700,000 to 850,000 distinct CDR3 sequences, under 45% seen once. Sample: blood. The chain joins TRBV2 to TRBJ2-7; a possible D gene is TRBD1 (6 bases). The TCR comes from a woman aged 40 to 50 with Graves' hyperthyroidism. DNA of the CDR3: TGTGCCAGCAGTGATGAGGGACAAGTCAAGCAGTACTTC. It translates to CASSDEGQVKQYF.